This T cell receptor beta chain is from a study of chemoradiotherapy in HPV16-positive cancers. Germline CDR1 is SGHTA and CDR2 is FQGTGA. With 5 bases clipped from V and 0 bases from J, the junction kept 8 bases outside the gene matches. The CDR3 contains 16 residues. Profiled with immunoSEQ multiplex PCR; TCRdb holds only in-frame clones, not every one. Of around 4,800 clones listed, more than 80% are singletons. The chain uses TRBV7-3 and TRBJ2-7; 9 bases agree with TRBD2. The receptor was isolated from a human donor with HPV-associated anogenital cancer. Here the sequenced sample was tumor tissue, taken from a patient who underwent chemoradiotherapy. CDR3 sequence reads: CASSLSSGASSYEQYF. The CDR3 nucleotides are TGTGCCAGCAGCCTATCTAGCGGGGCGAGCTCCTACGAGCAGTACTTC.